These T cell receptor beta chains were read from a single sample in a study of Tregs in tolerant kidney transplant recipients. TCRdb's copy holds only in-frame clones and misses some; the assay was immunoSEQ multiplex PCR. Found here are some 56,000 clones, around 90% of them singletons; the top ten hold around 15%. The specimen was CD8+ T cells from blood (PBMCs), collected 24 months after the transplant. The source of these receptors is a human patient who received a combined kidney and bone marrow transplant. Some T cells may be graft donor cells. Each CDR3 is given with its conserved first and last residue. Fields, in order: D gene, V gene, J gene, clone size, CDR3 protein, CDR3 DNA. A D gene is named only where the DNA matches it firmly. Only part of the rows carry a size: once, few, many, or a class if the clone is expanded.

NA,TRBV7-9,TRBJ2-1,NA,CASSNARGLSSYNEQFF,TGTGCCAGCAGCAACGCTCGGGGTCTTAGCTCCTACAATGAGCAGTTCTTC
TRBD2,TRBV4-2,TRBJ2-3,NA,CASSQERSGGRPDYTQYF,TGTGCCAGCAGCCAAGAGCGATCGGGAGGCCGGCCCGATTATACGCAGTATTTT
TRBD1,TRBV9,TRBJ2-7,NA,CASSATGVHEQYF,TGTGCCAGCAGCGCGACAGGGGTCCACGAGCAGTACTTC
TRBD1,TRBV13,TRBJ1-2,NA,CASSPKTGEFGYGYTF,TGTGCCAGCAGCCCCAAGACAGGGGAGTTTGGCTATGGCTACACCTTC
TRBD2,TRBV14,TRBJ2-1,NA,CASSLWGLAGGHEQFF,TGTGCCAGCAGCCTCTGGGGACTAGCGGGGGGGCATGAGCAGTTCTTC
TRBD1,TRBV29-1,TRBJ2-1,NA,CSVGQGNHNEQFF,TGCAGCGTGGGACAGGGGAATCACAATGAGCAGTTCTTC
NA,TRBV19,TRBJ2-6,few,CASSDSSGANVLTF,TGTGCCAGTAGTGACAGCTCTGGGGCCAACGTCCTGACTTTC
NA,TRBV28,TRBJ2-7,once,CASSFSRVLYEQYF,TGTGCCAGCAGTTTTTCTAGAGTTCTTTACGAGCAGTACTTC
TRBD1,TRBV4-1,TRBJ2-7,NA,CASSQRTGGPYEQYF,TGCGCCAGCAGCCAACGGACAGGGGGACCGTACGAGCAGTACTTC
TRBD2,TRBV7-9,TRBJ2-5,NA,CASSLDWTSVETQYF,TGTGCCAGCAGCTTAGACTGGACTAGCGTCGAGACCCAGTACTTC
NA,TRBV4-1,TRBJ2-1,NA,CASSQSSDNEQFF,TGCGCCAGCAGCCAGTCTAGTGATAATGAGCAGTTCTTC
TRBD1,TRBV2,TRBJ1-5,few,CASSDGGTGDQPQHF,TGTGCCAGCAGTGATGGAGGGACAGGCGATCAGCCCCAGCATTTT
TRBD2,TRBV9,TRBJ2-1,NA,CASSLERGSSYNEQFF,TGTGCCAGCAGCTTAGAGCGGGGGAGCTCCTACAATGAGCAGTTCTTC
TRBD1,TRBV28,TRBJ1-3,NA,CASRYRGIGNTIYF,TGTGCCAGCAGATACAGGGGAATAGGAAACACCATATATTTT
TRBD1,TRBV7-9,TRBJ2-2,NA,CASSPRDRNTGELFF,TGTGCCAGCAGCCCCCGGGACAGGAACACCGGGGAGCTGTTTTTT
NA,TRBV5-1,TRBJ1-2,NA,CASSLESVAGIYYGYTF,TGCGCCAGCAGCTTGGAATCAGTAGCGGGGATTTACTATGGCTACACCTTC
NA,TRBV12-5,TRBJ1-1,NA,CASGQGGNTEAFF,TGTGCTAGTGGCCAGGGAGGGAACACTGAAGCTTTCTTT
NA,TRBV30,TRBJ2-1,NA,CAWSLAGEQFF,TGTGCCTGGAGTCTTGCGGGGGAGCAGTTCTTC
NA,TRBV11-1,TRBJ2-3,NA,CASSSLVDTQYF,TGTGCCAGCAGCTCTCTAGTAGATACGCAGTATTTT
NA,TRBV4-3,TRBJ1-6,NA,CASSHLMSPQLHF,TGCGCCAGCAGCCACCTCATGAGTCCCCAACTCCACTTT
TRBD1,TRBV2,TRBJ2-4,NA,CASRSGQLAKNIQYF,TGTGCCAGCAGATCGGGACAGCTAGCCAAAAACATTCAGTACTTC
TRBD1,TRBV10-1,TRBJ1-1,NA,CASSPTGGRTEAFF,TGCGCCAGCAGCCCTACAGGGGGCAGGACTGAAGCTTTCTTT
NA,TRBV5-8,TRBJ1-5,NA,CASSLRVGAPGDQPQHF,TGTGCCAGCAGCTTGCGAGTGGGGGCCCCTGGGGATCAGCCCCAGCATTTT
NA,TRBV5-5,TRBJ2-1,NA,CASSQTRQSPYNEQFF,TGTGCCAGCAGCCAAACCCGACAGTCACCTTACAATGAGCAGTTCTTC
TRBD2,TRBV19,TRBJ2-1,NA,CASSIATSGRTQQFF,TGTGCCAGTAGTATCGCGACTAGCGGGAGAACACAGCAGTTCTTC
NA,TRBV27,TRBJ2-6,NA,CASSLSVSGANVLTF,TGTGCCAGCAGTTTGTCAGTCTCTGGGGCCAACGTCCTGACTTTC
NA,TRBV7-9,TRBJ2-1,NA,CASSLDLMGGLGNEQFF,TGTGCCAGCAGCTTAGACCTAATGGGAGGTTTGGGCAATGAGCAGTTCTTC
TRBD1,TRBV27,TRBJ2-1,NA,CASNQGTGTGTYNEQFF,TGTGCCAGCAATCAGGGAACCGGGACAGGGACCTACAATGAGCAGTTCTTC
TRBD2,TRBV10-3,TRBJ2-7,NA,CAISEVSGGAYEQYF,TGTGCCATCAGTGAAGTTAGCGGGGGGGCCTACGAGCAGTACTTC
TRBD1,TRBV29-1,TRBJ2-7,NA,CSVEDRKTGGSYEQYF,TGCAGCGTTGAAGATCGGAAAACAGGGGGCTCCTACGAGCAGTACTTC
TRBD1,TRBV7-9,TRBJ1-2,NA,CASSRTTGRRTGGYTF,TGTGCCAGCAGCCGTACGACAGGGCGGAGAACGGGCGGCTACACCTTC
TRBD2,TRBV5-1,TRBJ2-5,once,CASSPGGAGETQYF,TGCGCCAGCAGCCCGGGGGGGGCCGGGGAGACCCAGTACTTC
TRBD2,TRBV7-2,TRBJ2-7,NA,CASSSYRGLGSYEQYF,TGTGCCAGCAGCTCCTACCGCGGACTAGGCTCCTACGAGCAGTACTTC
NA,TRBV27,TRBJ2-7,NA,CASSLPGGSYEQYF,TGTGCCAGCAGTTTGCCAGGGGGGTCCTACGAGCAGTACTTC
NA,TRBV11-3,TRBJ1-5,NA,CASSPQANQPQHF,TGTGCCAGCAGCCCCCAAGCTAATCAGCCCCAGCATTTT
NA,TRBV27,TRBJ2-6,NA,CATAYSGANVLTF,TGTGCCACCGCGTACTCTGGGGCCAACGTCCTGACTTTC
NA,TRBV29-1,TRBJ1-2,NA,CSVPTGDGGYTF,TGCAGCGTACCCACGGGGGATGGAGGCTACACCTTC
TRBD1,TRBV5-6,TRBJ1-4,NA,CASSFGTGAEKLFF,TGTGCCAGCAGCTTCGGGACAGGGGCCGAAAAACTGTTTTTT
NA,TRBV2,TRBJ2-1,few,CAGSSGNNEQFF,TGTGCCGGGTCGTCCGGGAACAATGAGCAGTTCTTC
NA,TRBV11-2,TRBJ1-6,NA,CASSSGSPLHF,TGTGCCAGCAGCTCCGGGTCACCCCTCCACTTT
TRBD2,TRBV30,TRBJ2-3,NA,CAWIPGTTNTDTQYF,TGTGCCTGGATCCCCGGGACTACCAACACAGATACGCAGTATTTT
NA,TRBV23-1,TRBJ1-1,NA,CASSQSPTPLNTEAFF,TGCGCCAGCAGTCAATCGCCCACTCCGCTGAACACTGAAGCTTTCTTT
NA,TRBV5-1,TRBJ1-5,NA,CASSLAGGQPQHF,TGCGCCAGCAGCTTGGCCGGGGGTCAGCCCCAGCATTTT
NA,TRBV5-6,TRBJ2-7,once,CASSATGTAYEQYF,TGTGCCAGCAGCGCTACAGGGACGGCCTACGAGCAGTACTTC
TRBD1,TRBV7-2,TRBJ1-1,NA,CASSPLLDRLNTEAFF,TGTGCCAGCAGCCCACTTTTGGACAGGCTCAACACTGAAGCTTTCTTT
NA,TRBV18,TRBJ2-7,once,CASSPLPGAYEQYF,TGTGCCAGCTCACCACTCCCGGGAGCCTACGAGCAGTACTTC
NA,TRBV7-2,TRBJ2-7,NA,CASTGTYEQYF,TGTGCCAGCACAGGTACCTACGAGCAGTACTTC
TRBD1,TRBV15,TRBJ1-2,once,CATSRAGTGSYGYTF,TGTGCCACCAGCAGAGCGGGGACAGGCTCGTATGGCTACACCTTC
NA,TRBV10-1,TRBJ2-2,NA,CASSEWDCRVTGELFF,TGCGCCAGCAGTGAATGGGATTGCAGGGTGACCGGGGAGCTGTTTTTT
TRBD2,TRBV7-6,TRBJ2-5,NA,CASGASGEGTQYF,TGTGCCAGCGGGGCTAGCGGGGAGGGGACCCAGTACTTC
TRBD2,TRBV27,TRBJ2-2,NA,CASFSSGSQLVGELFF,TGTGCCAGCTTCTCTAGCGGGAGCCAACTCGTCGGGGAGCTGTTTTTT
NA,TRBV28,TRBJ1-1,NA,CASSLLAFGRDDTMNTEAFF,TGTGCCAGCAGTTTATTGGCTTTCGGCAGGGATGATACAATGAACACTGAAGCTTTCTTT
TRBD2,TRBV4-1,TRBJ2-2,NA,CASSQRGLAGGGELFF,TGCGCCAGCAGCCAACGGGGACTAGCGGGAGGTGGGGAGCTGTTTTTT
NA,TRBV7-9,TRBJ1-1,NA,CASSLGSRGRPNTEAFF,TGTGCCAGCAGCTTAGGTAGCAGGGGCCGTCCTAACACTGAAGCTTTCTTT
NA,TRBV5-6,TRBJ1-3,once,CASSLVRDSGNTIYF,TGTGCCAGCAGCTTGGTGCGGGACTCTGGAAACACCATATATTTT